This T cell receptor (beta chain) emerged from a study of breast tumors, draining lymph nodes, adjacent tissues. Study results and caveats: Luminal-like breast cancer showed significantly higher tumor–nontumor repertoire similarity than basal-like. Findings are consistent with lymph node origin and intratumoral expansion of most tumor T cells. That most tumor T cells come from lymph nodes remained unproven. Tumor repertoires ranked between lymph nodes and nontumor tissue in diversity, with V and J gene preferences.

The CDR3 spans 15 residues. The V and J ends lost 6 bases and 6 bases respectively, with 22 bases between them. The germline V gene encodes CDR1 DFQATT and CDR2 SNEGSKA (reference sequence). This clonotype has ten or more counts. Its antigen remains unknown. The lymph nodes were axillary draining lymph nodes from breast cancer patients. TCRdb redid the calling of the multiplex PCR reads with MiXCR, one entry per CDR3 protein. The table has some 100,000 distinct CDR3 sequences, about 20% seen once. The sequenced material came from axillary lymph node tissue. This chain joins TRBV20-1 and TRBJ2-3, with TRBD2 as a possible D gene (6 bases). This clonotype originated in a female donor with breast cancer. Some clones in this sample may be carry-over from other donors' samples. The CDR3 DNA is TGCAGTGCCCGGAAACGGGACTTAGGGTGGGATACGCAGTATTTT. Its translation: CSARKRDLGWDTQYF.